This entry features one T cell receptor (beta chain) sequence. Primers used in a second PCR of roughly 6 to 12 cycles were a sample-barcoded 5' primer and a J-beta primer mix. Each CDR3 protein gets one entry after TCRdb re-called the 5' RACE reads with MiXCR. The sample holds about 780,000 distinct CDR3 sequences, roughly 46% seen once. This record comes from a study of blood T cells in healthy people across ages. Between the trimmed V and J ends, which lost 10 bases and 1 base, there was a span of 11 bases. The CDR3 runs 14 residues. Germline V gene data show CDR1 as MGHDK and CDR2 as SYGVNS. The sequence was obtained from an elderly man in good health. The chain has TRBV25-1 and TRBJ2-6; maybe TRBD1 (6 bases). The sample was blood. The CDR3 is CATSGTSGANVLTF. The CDR3 DNA follows: TGTGCCACCTCCGGGACATCTGGGGCCAACGTCCTGACTTTC. Based on the CDR3 plus reference TRBV25-1 and TRBJ2-6, the full variable domain is EADIYQTPRYLVIGTGKKITLECSQTMGHDKMYWYQQDPGMELHLIHYSYGVNSTEKGDLSSESTVSRIRTEHFPLTLESARPSHTSQYLCATSGTSGANVLTFGAGSRLTVL.